Below are 5 T cell receptor beta chains sequenced from a single sample in a study of T cell responses to AZD1222 COVID-19 vaccine. Profiled with immunoSEQ multiplex PCR; TCRdb holds only in-frame clones, not every one. Of 95,000 to 150,000 clones in the sample, 89% were seen once. The sample here was peripheral blood, taken on day 0 of AZD1222 vaccination. The source is an adult in good health.

The chain has TRBV5-1 and TRBJ2-4; the D call may be TRBD1 or TRBD2 (5 bases each). CDR1 SGHRS and CDR2 YFSETQ come from the germline V gene. Trimming pared 7 bases from V and 11 bases from J, leaving 13 bases between. The CDR3 is 11 residues long. CDR3 DNA sequence: TGCGCCAGCGGGGAGAGGGGATTTCAGTACTTC. Its translation is CASGERGFQYF. The whole variable domain, remainder taken from reference TRBV5-1 and TRBJ2-4, is KAGVTQTPRYLIKTRGQQVTLSCSPISGHRSVSWYQQTPGQGLQFLFEYFSETQRNKGNFPGRFSGRQFSNSRSEMNVSTLELGDSALYLCASGERGFQYFGAGTRLSVL.

This rearrangement joins TRBV3-1 (or the pseudogene TRBV3-2) to TRBJ1-2; D ambiguous. The V gene's germline CDR1 is LGHDT and CDR2 YNNKEL (reference sequence). The CDR3 is made up of 14 amino acids. With 3 bases removed from V and 8 bases from J, the gap between germline ends came to 16 bases. The CDR3 protein is CASSHTGRLGGYTF. Written as DNA, the CDR3 is TGTGCCAGCAGCCACACCGGGAGGTTAGGGGGCTACACCTTC.

The chain uses TRBV2 and TRBJ1-1; D remains ambiguous. The germline V gene encodes CDR1 SNHLY and CDR2 FYNNEI. V was trimmed by 6 bases and J by 2 bases, leaving 1 base between them. The CDR3 has 10 residues. The CDR3, as DNA: TGTGCCAGCAGAAACACTGAAGCTTTCTTT. Translation: CASRNTEAFF.

The chain links TRBV9 to TRBJ2-4; 7 nucleotides match TRBD1. Germline CDR1 and CDR2: SGDLS and YYNGEE. The V and J ends lost 0 bases and 3 bases, in that order; junction bases with no gene match: 6. This CDR3 is 16 amino acids long. In DNA form, the CDR3 reads TGTGCCAGCAGCGTAGACGCAGGGGGACGCAAAAACATTCAGTACTTC. It is translated as CASSVDAGGRKNIQYF.

The chain uses TRBV7-9 and TRBJ2-2; the D gene is possibly TRBD1 (6 bases). CDR3 length: 15 amino acids. V lost 9 bases, J lost 2 bases, and 16 bases lay in between. Germline values: CDR1 SEHNR, CDR2 FQNEAQ (reference sequence). DNA of the CDR3: TGTGCCAGTATAAGAACGGGGACAAACACCGGGGAGCTGTTTTTT. Protein product: CASIRTGTNTGELFF.